A selection of T cell receptor beta chains follows, all from one sample in a study of T cells after posttransplantation cyclophosphamide. The repertoire was sequenced with immunoSEQ multiplex PCR; TCRdb's copy has only in-frame clones and lacks some. Of some 17,000 clones in the sample, 80% to 90% were seen once. The sequenced sample was PBMCs, obtained 441 days after allogeneic stem cell transplant with calcineurin inhibitor and methotrexate. These receptors originate from a young adult male patient who received an allogeneic stem cell transplant from an unrelated donor, was CMV-positive, and had acute and chronic GVHD. Some T cells could come from the graft donor. The CDR3 runs from the conserved cysteine through the conserved F or W. A D gene is named only where the DNA matches it firmly. The size of a clone is reported for some rows only, either as once, few or many, or as a class for expanded clones.

V: TRBV4-1; J: TRBJ1-5; D: TRBD1; size: NA; CDR3: CASSQVGGQPQHF; DNA: TGCGCCAGCAGCCAGGTAGGGGGCCAGCCCCAGCATTTT
V: TRBV9; J: TRBJ2-1; D: NA; size: NA; CDR3: CASSVAGSPYNEQFF; DNA: TGTGCCAGCAGCGTAGCTGGCAGTCCCTACAATGAGCAGTTCTTC
V: TRBV6-1; J: TRBJ2-3; D: TRBD2; size: NA; CDR3: CASSDFSGASGADTQYF; DNA: TGTGCCAGCAGTGATTTTAGCGGGGCCTCAGGGGCAGATACGCAGTATTTT
V: TRBV28; J: TRBJ2-7; D: NA; size: once; CDR3: CASSHPGTVGREQYF; DNA: TGTGCCAGCAGTCACCCGGGCACGGTGGGGCGGGAGCAGTACTTC
V: TRBV18; J: TRBJ1-1; D: NA; size: NA; CDR3: CASSRTVNTEAFF; DNA: TGTGCCAGCTCCCGGACAGTCAACACTGAAGCTTTCTTT
V: TRBV2; J: TRBJ2-7; D: NA; size: NA; CDR3: CASSGDRASYEQYF; DNA: TGTGCCAGCAGTGGCGACAGAGCTTCCTACGAGCAGTACTTC
V: TRBV7-2; J: TRBJ2-7; D: TRBD2; size: NA; CDR3: CASSLGGGSQYEQYF; DNA: TGTGCCAGCAGCTTAGGAGGCGGGAGTCAGTACGAGCAGTACTTC
V: TRBV9; J: TRBJ2-2; D: NA; size: few; CDR3: CASSALYTGELFF; DNA: TGTGCCAGCAGCGCCTTATACACCGGGGAGCTGTTTTTT
V: TRBV6-6; J: TRBJ1-1; D: TRBD1; size: NA; CDR3: CASRSTGGAVGTEAFF; DNA: TGTGCCAGCAGATCCACAGGGGGCGCGGTCGGCACTGAAGCTTTCTTT
V: TRBV21-1; J: TRBJ2-7; D: NA; size: NA; CDR3: CASSKGGLAGEGGSSSYEQYF; DNA: TGTGCCAGCAGCAAAGGGGGACTAGCGGGAGAGGGGGGTAGTAGCTCCTACGAGCAGTACTTC
V: TRBV6-6; J: TRBJ1-2; D: TRBD1; size: NA; CDR3: CASRSTDRGQGAYTF; DNA: TGTGCCAGCAGATCGACCGACAGGGGCCAAGGTGCCTACACCTTC
V: TRBV19; J: TRBJ1-2; D: NA; size: NA; CDR3: CASRRQNPRLANYGHTF; DNA: TGTGCCAGTAGGAGACAGAACCCTCGACTAGCTAACTATGGCCACACCTTC
V: TRBV7-2; J: TRBJ2-7; D: TRBD2; size: NA; CDR3: CASSSISGGSSYEQYF; DNA: TGTGCCAGCAGCTCCATTAGCGGGGGCAGCTCCTACGAGCAGTACTTC
V: TRBV27; J: TRBJ2-5; D: TRBD2; size: NA; CDR3: CASSPAGGASLQETQYF; DNA: TGTGCCAGCAGCCCAGCGGGGGGGGCTAGTCTGCAAGAGACCCAGTACTTC
V: TRBV2; J: TRBJ2-1; D: TRBD2; size: once; CDR3: CASTAGGSYNEQFF; DNA: TGTGCCAGCACTGCGGGGGGCTCCTACAATGAGCAGTTCTTC
V: TRBV4-1; J: TRBJ1-2; D: NA; size: NA; CDR3: CASSPSEGNWGYTF; DNA: TGCGCCAGCAGCCCCTCGGAGGGGAACTGGGGCTACACCTTC
V: TRBV4-3; J: TRBJ2-7; D: TRBD2; size: NA; CDR3: CASSLQIAGDYEQYF; DNA: TGCGCCAGCAGCCTTCAGATAGCGGGAGACTACGAGCAGTACTTC
V: TRBV19; J: TRBJ2-3; D: NA; size: NA; CDR3: CASRPQGSTDTQYF; DNA: TGTGCCAGTAGGCCCCAGGGTAGCACAGATACGCAGTATTTT
V: TRBV7-2; J: TRBJ2-1; D: TRBD2; size: NA; CDR3: CASSLLPSGVYNEQFF; DNA: TGTGCCAGCAGCTTACTACCTAGCGGGGTTTACAATGAGCAGTTCTTC
V: TRBV5-6; J: TRBJ1-3; D: TRBD1; size: NA; CDR3: CASSLSDRGRISGNTIYF; DNA: TGTGCCAGCAGCTTGTCGGACAGGGGGCGGATCTCTGGAAACACCATATATTTT
V: TRBV14; J: TRBJ2-1; D: TRBD1; size: NA; CDR3: CASSLLGRGLYNEQFF; DNA: TGTGCCAGCAGCCTACTTGGCAGGGGGCTCTACAATGAGCAGTTCTTC
V: TRBV11-2; J: TRBJ2-5; D: NA; size: NA; CDR3: CASSLARGRGETQYF; DNA: TGTGCCAGCAGCTTAGCGCGGGGCCGAGGGGAGACCCAGTACTTC
V: TRBV4-3; J: TRBJ2-5; D: NA; size: NA; CDR3: CASSQGRRLGETQYF; DNA: TGCGCCAGCAGCCAAGGGAGGCGTCTGGGGGAGACCCAGTACTTC
V: TRBV19; J: TRBJ1-4; D: NA; size: few; CDR3: CASSILDTNEKLFF; DNA: TGTGCCAGTAGTATATTGGACACGAATGAAAAACTGTTTTTT
V: TRBV5-6; J: TRBJ2-1; D: NA; size: NA; CDR3: CASSSALRGYNEQFF; DNA: TGTGCCAGCAGCTCTGCCCTCCGGGGCTACAATGAGCAGTTCTTC
V: TRBV11-1; J: TRBJ2-7; D: NA; size: NA; CDR3: CASSLLGEQYF; DNA: TGTGCCAGCAGCTTATTGGGCGAGCAGTACTTC